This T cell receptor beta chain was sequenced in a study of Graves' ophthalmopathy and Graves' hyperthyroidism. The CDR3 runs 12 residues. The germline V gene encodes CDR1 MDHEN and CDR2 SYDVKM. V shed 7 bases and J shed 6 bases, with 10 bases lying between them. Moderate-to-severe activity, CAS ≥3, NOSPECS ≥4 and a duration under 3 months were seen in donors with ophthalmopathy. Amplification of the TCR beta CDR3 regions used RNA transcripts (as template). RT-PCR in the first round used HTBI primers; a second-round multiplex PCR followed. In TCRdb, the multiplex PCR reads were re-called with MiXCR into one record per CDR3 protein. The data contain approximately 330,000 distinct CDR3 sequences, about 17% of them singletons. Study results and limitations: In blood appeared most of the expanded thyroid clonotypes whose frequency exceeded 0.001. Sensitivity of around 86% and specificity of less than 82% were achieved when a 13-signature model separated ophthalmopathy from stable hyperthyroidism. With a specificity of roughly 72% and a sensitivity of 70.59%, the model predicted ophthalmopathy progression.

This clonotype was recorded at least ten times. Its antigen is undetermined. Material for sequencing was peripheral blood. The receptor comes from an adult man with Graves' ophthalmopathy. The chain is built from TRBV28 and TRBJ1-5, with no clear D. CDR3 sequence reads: CASTTGRQPQHF. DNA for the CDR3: TGTGCCAGCACTACCGGGCGTCAGCCCCAGCATTTT.